These T cell receptor beta chains were read from a single sample in a study of PD-L1 blockade in urothelial cancer. Sequencing used immunoSEQ multiplex PCR; TCRdb keeps in-frame clones, though not all of them. The sample lists about 120,000 clones, about 84% seen once, with around 2.4% in the top ten. Material: PBMCs, obtained around atezolizumab (anti-PD-L1) treatment. The receptors derive from a man aged 50-60 years with urothelial cancer. Both conserved end residues are part of each CDR3. Each record gives: V gene, D gene, J gene, clone size, CDR3 protein, CDR3 DNA. A D gene is named only where the DNA matches it firmly. Expanded clones get a size class; other rows say once, few or many, or leave the size out.

V: TRBV5-5
D: .
J: TRBJ1-2
size: .
CDR3: CASSSQVGYGYTF
DNA: TGTGCCAGCAGCTCACAGGTGGGCTATGGCTACACCTTC

V: TRBV7-2
D: .
J: TRBJ1-2
size: .
CDR3: CASTLGGPGLSYTF
DNA: TGTGCCAGCACCCTAGGTGGCCCAGGGTTAAGCTACACCTTC

V: TRBV7-8
D: TRBD2
J: TRBJ2-7
size: .
CDR3: CASSSYSGTNSYEQYF
DNA: TGTGCCAGCAGCTCATATAGCGGGACCAACTCCTACGAGCAGTACTTC

V: TRBV18
D: .
J: TRBJ2-3
size: few
CDR3: CASSRVLVAGTDTQYF
DNA: TGTGCCAGCTCCCGAGTCCTTGTTGCGGGCACAGATACGCAGTATTTT

V: TRBV30
D: .
J: TRBJ2-7
size: .
CDR3: CAWSVNRDYEQYF
DNA: TGTGCCTGGAGTGTAAACAGGGATTACGAGCAGTACTTC

V: TRBV29-1
D: .
J: TRBJ1-4
size: .
CDR3: CSAAPPQGRGEKLFF
DNA: TGCAGCGCTGCCCCCCCACAGGGCAGGGGTGAAAAACTGTTTTTT

V: TRBV9
D: .
J: TRBJ2-3
size: .
CDR3: CASSRVRVTDTQYF
DNA: TGTGCCAGCAGCCGTGTCCGGGTCACAGATACGCAGTATTTT

V: TRBV30
D: TRBD1
J: TRBJ1-1
size: .
CDR3: CAWRGQGFYTEAFF
DNA: TGTGCCTGGAGGGGACAGGGTTTTTACACTGAAGCTTTCTTT

V: TRBV10-3
D: TRBD2
J: TRBJ2-3
size: .
CDR3: CAISEPSAGATDTQYF
DNA: TGTGCCATCAGTGAGCCGTCGGCGGGAGCGACAGATACGCAGTATTTT

V: TRBV7-2
D: .
J: TRBJ2-5
size: .
CDR3: CASSPATGQETQYF
DNA: TGTGCCAGCAGCCCAGCGACAGGCCAAGAGACCCAGTACTTC

V: TRBV4-1
D: .
J: TRBJ2-3
size: .
CDR3: CASSQGTHTDTQYF
DNA: TGCGCCAGCAGCCAAGGGACTCATACAGATACGCAGTATTTT

V: TRBV18
D: .
J: TRBJ2-7
size: .
CDR3: CASSPFVSSVTYEQYF
DNA: TGTGCCAGCTCACCATTTGTCAGCAGCGTTACCTACGAGCAGTACTTC

V: TRBV7-2
D: TRBD1
J: TRBJ2-1
size: once
CDR3: CASSQQGALTYNEQFF
DNA: TGTGCCAGCAGCCAACAGGGGGCTCTCACCTACAATGAGCAGTTCTTC

V: TRBV10-3
D: .
J: TRBJ1-1
size: .
CDR3: CAISGDRPKAFF
DNA: TGTGCCATCAGTGGCGACAGACCTAAAGCTTTCTTT

V: TRBV7-9
D: .
J: TRBJ1-6
size: few
CDR3: CASSLLGGNSPLHF
DNA: TGTGCCAGCAGCTTACTCGGGGGGAATTCACCCCTCCACTTT

V: TRBV7-9
D: .
J: TRBJ1-4
size: few
CDR3: CASSLSGEKLFF
DNA: TGTGCCAGCAGCCTTAGCGGCGAAAAACTGTTTTTT